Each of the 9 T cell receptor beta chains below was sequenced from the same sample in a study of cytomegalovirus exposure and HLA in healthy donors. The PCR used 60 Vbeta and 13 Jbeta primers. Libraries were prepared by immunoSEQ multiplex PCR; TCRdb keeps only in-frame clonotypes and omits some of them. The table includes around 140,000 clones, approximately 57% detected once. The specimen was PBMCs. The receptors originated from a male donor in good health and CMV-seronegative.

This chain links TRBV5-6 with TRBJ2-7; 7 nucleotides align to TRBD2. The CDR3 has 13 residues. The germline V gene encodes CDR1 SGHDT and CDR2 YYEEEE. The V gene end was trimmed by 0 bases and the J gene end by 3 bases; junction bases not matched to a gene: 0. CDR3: CASSLGDYYEQYF. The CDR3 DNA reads TGTGCCAGCAGCTTGGGGGACTACTACGAGCAGTACTTC.

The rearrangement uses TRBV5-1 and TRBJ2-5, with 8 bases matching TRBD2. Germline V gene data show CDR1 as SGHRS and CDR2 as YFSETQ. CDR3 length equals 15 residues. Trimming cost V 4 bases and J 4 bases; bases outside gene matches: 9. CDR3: CASSRRTGGGETQYF. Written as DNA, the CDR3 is TGCGCCAGCAGCCGGAGGACGGGGGGGGGAGAGACCCAGTACTTC.

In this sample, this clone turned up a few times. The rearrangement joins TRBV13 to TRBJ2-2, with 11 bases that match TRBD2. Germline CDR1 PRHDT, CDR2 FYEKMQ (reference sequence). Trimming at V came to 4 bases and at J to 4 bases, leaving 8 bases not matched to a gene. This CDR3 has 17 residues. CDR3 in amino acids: CASSSLTSGVGTGELFF. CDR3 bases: TGTGCCAGCAGCTCCCTGACTAGCGGGGTAGGCACCGGGGAGCTGTTTTTT.

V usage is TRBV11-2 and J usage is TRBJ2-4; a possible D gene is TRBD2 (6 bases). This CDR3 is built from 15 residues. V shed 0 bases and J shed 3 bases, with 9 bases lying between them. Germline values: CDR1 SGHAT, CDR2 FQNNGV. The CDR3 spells CASSLEGGSKNIQYF. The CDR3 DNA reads TGTGCCAGCAGCTTAGAGGGGGGAAGCAAAAACATTCAGTACTTC. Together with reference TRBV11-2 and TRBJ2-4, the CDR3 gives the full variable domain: EAGVAQSPRYKIIEKRQSVAFWCNPISGHATLYWYQQILGQGPKLLIQFQNNGVVDDSQLPKDRFSAERLKGVDSTLKIQPAKLEDSAVYLCASSLEGGSKNIQYFGAGTRLSVL.

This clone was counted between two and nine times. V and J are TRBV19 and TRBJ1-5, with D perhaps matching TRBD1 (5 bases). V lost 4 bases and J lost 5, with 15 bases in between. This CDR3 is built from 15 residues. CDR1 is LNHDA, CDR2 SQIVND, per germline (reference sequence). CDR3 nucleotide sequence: TGTGCCAGTAGTAAACAGGCACAAGGAGATCAGCCCCAGCATTTT. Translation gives CASSKQAQGDQPQHF.

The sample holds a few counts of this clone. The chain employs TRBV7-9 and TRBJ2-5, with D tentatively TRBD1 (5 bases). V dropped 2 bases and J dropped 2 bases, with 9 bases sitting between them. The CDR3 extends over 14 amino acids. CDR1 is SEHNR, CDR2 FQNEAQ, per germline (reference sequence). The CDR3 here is CASSLSQGQETQYF. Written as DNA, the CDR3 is TGTGCCAGCAGCTTATCGCAGGGACAAGAGACCCAGTACTTC.

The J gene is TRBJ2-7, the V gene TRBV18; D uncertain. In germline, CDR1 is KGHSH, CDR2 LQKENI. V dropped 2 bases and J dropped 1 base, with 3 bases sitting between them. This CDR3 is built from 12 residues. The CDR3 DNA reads TGTGCCAGCTCACCAGAGTCCTACGAGCAGTACTTC. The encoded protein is CASSPESYEQYF. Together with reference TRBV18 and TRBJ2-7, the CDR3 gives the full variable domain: NAGVMQNPRHLVRRRGQEARLRCSPMKGHSHVYWYRQLPEEGLKFMVYLQKENIIDESGMPKERFSAEFPKEGPSILRIQQVVRGDSAAYFCASSPESYEQYFGPGTRLTVT.

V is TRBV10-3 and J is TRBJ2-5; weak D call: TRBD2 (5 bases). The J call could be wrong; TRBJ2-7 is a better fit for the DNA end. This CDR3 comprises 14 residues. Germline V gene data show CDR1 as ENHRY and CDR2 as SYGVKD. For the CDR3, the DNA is TGTGCCATCAGTGAATCCGGGGACTCCTACGAGCAGTACTTC. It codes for CAISESGDSYEQYF.

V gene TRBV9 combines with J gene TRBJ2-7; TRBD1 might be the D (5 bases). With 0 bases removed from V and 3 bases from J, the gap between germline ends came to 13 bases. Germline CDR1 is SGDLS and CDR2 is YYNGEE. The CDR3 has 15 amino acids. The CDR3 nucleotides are TGTGCCAGCAGCGTAGACGGTTCAGGGATCTACGAGCAGTACTTC. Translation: CASSVDGSGIYEQYF.